This T cell receptor beta chain was documented in a study of blood T cell repertoires in COVID-19. Per the germline V gene, CDR1 is KGHSH and CDR2 is LQKENI. The CDR3 runs 17 residues. V lost 3 bases and J lost 5, with 20 bases in between. The method was immunoSEQ multiplex PCR; TCRdb's version includes in-frame clones alone and lacks a portion of them. Counted here are 100,000 to 140,000 clones, roughly 80% occurring once; the ten biggest clones make up approximately 4%. The rearrangement joins TRBV18 to TRBJ2-1; TRBD2 is a possible D gene (6 bases). This sequence originates from a human donor in a cohort sampled during active COVID-19. The source material was peripheral blood. The CDR3 reads CASSPPVGGGRHNEQFF. CDR3 DNA sequence: TGTGCCAGCTCACCCCCGGTGGGGGGAGGCCGCCACAATGAGCAGTTCTTC.